This T cell receptor (beta chain) is drawn from a study of blood T cell repertoires in COVID-19. CDR1 LGHNA and CDR2 YNFKEQ come from the germline V gene. V shed 4 bases and J 4 bases; nucleotides not matched to a gene: 2. There are 14 residues in the CDR3. Method: immunoSEQ multiplex PCR; TCRdb's copy keeps in-frame clones and lacks some. This table holds under 300,000 clones, more than 70% found once. The chain couples TRBV4-2 to TRBJ2-1; 9 nucleotides match TRBD2. This receptor was taken from a middle-aged woman who had recovered from COVID-19. The sample was peripheral blood. The CDR3 coding sequence is TGTGCCAGCAGCCCTAGCGGGGTGTACAATGAGCAGTTCTTC. Translated: CASSPSGVYNEQFF.